This is a list of T cell receptor beta chains from one sample in a study of blood T cell repertoires in COVID-19. TCRdb's copy holds only in-frame clones and misses some; the assay was immunoSEQ multiplex PCR. The sample has 70,000 or so clones, roughly 80% seen once. The sample comprised peripheral blood. Every receptor here comes from a man aged 60-69 years with COVID-19, enrolled during active disease. CDR3s include the opening cysteine and the closing phenylalanine or tryptophan. A D gene is named only where the DNA matches it firmly. The size field is filled for only some rows; it gives once, few, many or a size class.

>TRBV27|TRBJ2-1|-|-
CASSLSPLNEQFF
TGTGCCAGCAGTTTATCCCCCCTCAATGAGCAGTTCTTC
>TRBV2|TRBJ2-7|-|-
CASSGFEDSTYEQYF
TGTGCCAGCAGTGGTTTCGAGGACAGTACCTACGAGCAGTACTTC
>TRBV9|TRBJ1-2|-|-
CASSSSGTADYGYTF
TGTGCCAGCAGCTCCAGTGGTACAGCGGACTATGGCTACACCTTC
>TRBV5-1|TRBJ2-7|once|TRBD2
CASSLEGTSGIYEQYF
TGCGCCAGCAGCTTGGAAGGGACTAGCGGGATCTACGAGCAGTACTTC
>TRBV4-1|TRBJ2-3|few|TRBD2
CASSQVREGPWERTQYF
TGCGCCAGCAGCCAAGTGCGGGAGGGCCCTTGGGAGCGAACGCAGTATTTT
>TRBV7-3|TRBJ1-1|once|-
CASSLMGRGTNTEAFF
TGTGCCAGCAGCTTAATGGGCAGGGGTACTAACACTGAAGCTTTCTTT
>TRBV27|TRBJ1-2|medium-sized|-
CASSYDSITNYGYTF
TGTGCCAGCAGCTATGACAGTATTACTAACTATGGCTACACCTTC
>TRBV7-7|TRBJ2-2|-|-
CASSPTRGRTGELFF
TGTGCCAGCAGCCCTACGAGAGGGAGGACCGGGGAGCTGTTTTTT
>TRBV15|TRBJ2-7|-|-
CATSRDLKQGTYEQYF
TGTGCCACCAGCAGAGATCTGAAACAGGGAACCTACGAGCAGTACTTC
>TRBV28|TRBJ2-2|few|-
CASSAGQISTGELFF
TGTGCCAGCAGTGCCGGACAGATATCGACCGGGGAGCTGTTTTTT
>TRBV11-2|TRBJ2-5|few|TRBD2
CASSLVGTRGGETQYF
TGTGCCAGCAGCTTAGTCGGGACTAGGGGTGGGGAGACCCAGTACTTC
>TRBV10-1|TRBJ2-7|-|TRBD2
CASSEQRDYEQYF
TGCGCCAGCAGTGAACAGCGGGACTACGAGCAGTACTTC
>TRBV11-2|TRBJ1-1|-|-
CASSLEGGAEAFF
TGTGCCAGCAGCTTAGAGGGAGGGGCTGAAGCTTTCTTT
>TRBV5-6|TRBJ2-1|-|-
CASSLVSGPDEQFF
TGTGCCAGCAGCTTGGTCTCAGGTCCTGACGAGCAGTTCTTC
>TRBV27|TRBJ2-3|-|TRBD1
CASSSTAFTGGTQYF
TGTGCCAGCAGTTCAACCGCCTTCACAGGGGGCACGCAGTATTTT
>TRBV7-2|TRBJ1-2|-|TRBD1
CASSPGDPGGTLYTF
TGTGCCAGCAGCCCAGGGGATCCAGGGGGGACTCTCTACACCTTC
>TRBV4-1|TRBJ2-3|-|TRBD2
CASSRVPSGRDYTQYF
TGCGCCAGCAGCCGTGTACCTAGCGGGAGGGACTATACGCAGTATTTT
>TRBV30|TRBJ2-7|-|TRBD1
CAWSPGQGAGEQYF
TGTGCCTGGTCACCGGGACAGGGGGCTGGTGAGCAGTACTTC
>TRBV29-1|TRBJ2-7|-|-
CSVAPGQDYEQYF
TGCAGCGTAGCGCCGGGACAAGACTACGAGCAGTACTTC
>TRBV21-1|TRBJ2-7|-|-
CASGIGVHEQYF
TGTGCCAGCGGGATAGGGGTGCACGAGCAGTACTTC
>TRBV7-6|TRBJ1-2|-|TRBD1
CASSQGQRYGYTF
TGTGCCAGCAGCCAGGGACAGCGATATGGCTACACCTTC
>TRBV18|TRBJ2-7|-|TRBD1
CASSPGTGVRYEQYF
TGTGCCAGCTCACCAGGGACAGGGGTTAGATACGAGCAGTACTTC